These T cell receptor beta chains were read from a single sample in a study of OX40 agonist ivuxolimab in advanced cancers. Profiled with immunoSEQ multiplex PCR; TCRdb holds only in-frame clones, not every one. The repertoire includes some 45,000 clones, around 89% of them detected once, and around 17% sits in the top ten. The sample here was CD4+ or CD8+ T cells sorted from blood, taken in a trial of the OX40 agonist ivuxolimab. The receptors originated from an adult with an advanced solid tumor such as melanoma, head and neck, liver or kidney cancer. The CDR3 runs from the conserved cysteine through the conserved F or W. A D gene is named only where the DNA matches it firmly. Clone size, where shown, is once, few, many, or a class for clones that have expanded.

j_call clone_size v_call d_call cdr3_nt cdr3_aa
TRBJ2-5 - TRBV14 - TGTGCCAGCAGCCAAGCCGACAGGGAGGCAGAGACCCAGTACTTC CASSQADREAETQYF
TRBJ2-7 - TRBV23-1 - TGCGCCAGCAGTCAATCCCCCTTGAACCGGTCCTCCTACGAGCAGTACTTC CASSQSPLNRSSYEQYF
TRBJ2-1 - TRBV9 TRBD1 TGTGCCAGCAGCGTAGGGGACAGTCCCTCCTACAATGAGCAGTTCTTC CASSVGDSPSYNEQFF
TRBJ2-3 - TRBV14 TRBD2 TGTGCCAGCAGCCAAGATGTCAGGACTAGCGGGGGGCTAGCAAATACGCAGTATTTT CASSQDVRTSGGLANTQYF
TRBJ1-5 - TRBV19 - TGTGCCAGTAGTATTGGGATACAGGGACCGAAAAATCAGCCCCAGCATTTT CASSIGIQGPKNQPQHF
TRBJ1-4 - TRBV6-6 TRBD1 TGTGCCAGCACTTTAACAGGGGAAGCTAATGAAAAACTGTTTTTT CASTLTGEANEKLFF
TRBJ2-7 - TRBV28 TRBD2 TGTGCCAGCACTTTGACCGGGACTAGCCCCTACGAGCAGTACTTC CASTLTGTSPYEQYF
TRBJ2-1 - TRBV5-1 TRBD1 TGCGCCAGCAGCTTGTGGACAGGGAATGAGCAGTTCTTC CASSLWTGNEQFF
TRBJ2-7 medium-sized TRBV9 TRBD2 TGTGCCAGCAGCAAATCTAGCGGCTCCTACGAGCAGTACTTC CASSKSSGSYEQYF
TRBJ2-7 - TRBV9 TRBD1 TGTGCCAGCAGCGTACCGACAGGGATCTTCTACGAGCAGTACTTC CASSVPTGIFYEQYF
TRBJ1-5 - TRBV9 - TGTGCCAGCAGCGTTACCCCCACTCAGCCCCAGCATTTT CASSVTPTQPQHF
TRBJ1-1 few TRBV9 - TGTGCCAGCAGCGCCCTCACAGAGAACACTGAAGCTTTCTTT CASSALTENTEAFF
TRBJ2-3 once TRBV9 - TGTGCCAGCGGGACCACAGATACGCAGTATTTT CASGTTDTQYF
TRBJ1-3 - TRBV6-5 TRBD1 TGTGCCAGCAGAGGAACAGGGGGCTCTGGAAACACCATATATTTT CASRGTGGSGNTIYF
TRBJ2-1 - TRBV5-4 TRBD1 TGTGCCAGCAGCTTTACAGGGGGCAATGAGCAGTTCTTC CASSFTGGNEQFF
TRBJ2-1 - TRBV27 TRBD2 TGTGCCAGCCGACCGTGGACTAGCGTAGACAATGAGCAGTTCTTC CASRPWTSVDNEQFF
TRBJ2-5 once TRBV10-3 TRBD1 TGTGCCATCAGGCCTGGACAGGCGCAAGAGACCCAGTACTTC CAIRPGQAQETQYF
TRBJ1-5 few TRBV16 - TGTGCCAGCAGCCCGGGGACGGACTATAGCAATCAGCCCCAGCATTTT CASSPGTDYSNQPQHF
TRBJ2-5 - TRBV7-3 - TGTGCCAGCAGCTTAGTGCTAAAAGAGACCCAGTACTTC CASSLVLKETQYF
TRBJ2-2 - TRBV5-4 TRBD2 TGTGCCAGCAGCTCACCACTAGCGGAGCGGGGACCCGGGGAGCTGTTTTTT CASSSPLAERGPGELFF
TRBJ1-4 - TRBV7-9 - TGTGCCAGCAGCCCTCGTAGGGTCGGGTTGGTGGATGAAAAACTGTTTTTT CASSPRRVGLVDEKLFF
TRBJ2-3 few TRBV19 - TGTGCCAGTAGTATCCGTAGCGAATCTAGCACAGATACGCAGTATTTT CASSIRSESSTDTQYF
TRBJ2-5 - TRBV6-6 - TGTGCCAGCAGTTACTTAGCTCCCAGCGAGCAAGAGACCCAGTACTTC CASSYLAPSEQETQYF
TRBJ2-1 - TRBV7-2 - TGTGCCAGCAGCTTAGGTCTGGGAAGCTCCTACAATGAGCAGTTCTTC CASSLGLGSSYNEQFF
TRBJ1-3 - TRBV11-3 - TGTGCCAGCAGCTTAGACGGGGCGCCCGGAAACACCATATATTTT CASSLDGAPGNTIYF
TRBJ1-3 - TRBV14 - TGTGCCAGCAGCCCACTTCCAGGGTCTGGAAACACCATATATTTT CASSPLPGSGNTIYF
TRBJ2-1 - TRBV30 TRBD2 TGTGCCTGGAGTTCGGGACTAGCGGGAGCGTTTGCCTCCTACAATGAGCAGTTCTTC CAWSSGLAGAFASYNEQFF
TRBJ1-4 - TRBV6-1 - TGTGCCAGCAGTGAATTGGGGTTCAGGGATCATGAAAAACTGTTTTTT CASSELGFRDHEKLFF
TRBJ1-1 - TRBV25-1 - TGTGCCAGCAGTGAAGCCACTGAAGCTTTCTTT CASSEATEAFF
TRBJ2-7 - TRBV19 - TGTGCCAGTAGTGCCGGGACAACAGCCTACGAGCAGTACTTC CASSAGTTAYEQYF
TRBJ2-7 once TRBV10-1 TRBD1 TGCGCCAGCAGTGAGCCCTATACAGGGGGCGGTCCTATCGAGCAGTACTTC CASSEPYTGGGPIEQYF
TRBJ2-7 - TRBV11-2 - TGTGCCAGCAGCTTAGGCCCAGTCCCGATCTACGAGCAGTACTTC CASSLGPVPIYEQYF
TRBJ2-7 once TRBV19 - TGTGCCAGTAGTATAGGCTGGGCGGGAAGCGACGAGCAGTACTTC CASSIGWAGSDEQYF
TRBJ2-7 once TRBV6-6 TRBD1 TGTGCCAGCAGTTACTCGGGACAGGGCTACGAGCAGTACTTC CASSYSGQGYEQYF
TRBJ2-7 - TRBV29-1 - TGCAGCGTTGTAACGATCTCCTACGAGCAGTACTTC CSVVTISYEQYF
TRBJ1-1 - TRBV19 TRBD1 TGTGCCAGTAGTATAACAGGGGGCACTGAAGCTTTCTTT CASSITGGTEAFF
TRBJ1-1 - TRBV27 TRBD1 TGTGCCAGCTCCGGGACGGGGACAGGGGATGAAGCTTTCTTT CASSGTGTGDEAFF
TRBJ1-4 - TRBV7-6 TRBD1 TGTGCCAGCAGCGACAGGGGCACAAATGAAAAACTGTTTTTT CASSDRGTNEKLFF
TRBJ1-4 - TRBV27 - TGTGCCAGCAGTTGGTATAAGGGAGGGGAAAAACTGTTTTTT CASSWYKGGEKLFF
TRBJ1-4 - TRBV10-3 - TGTGCCATCAGGGGGCCAGCTAATGAAAAACTGTTTTTT CAIRGPANEKLFF
TRBJ1-1 - TRBV29-1 TRBD1 TGCAGCGCAGCCGACAGGGAAGGGACTGAAGCTTTCTTT CSAADREGTEAFF
TRBJ2-1 - TRBV5-1 TRBD2 TGCGCCAGCAGCCCGCTCTTACGGGGGACTAGCGGGTTCGATGAGCAGTTCTTC CASSPLLRGTSGFDEQFF